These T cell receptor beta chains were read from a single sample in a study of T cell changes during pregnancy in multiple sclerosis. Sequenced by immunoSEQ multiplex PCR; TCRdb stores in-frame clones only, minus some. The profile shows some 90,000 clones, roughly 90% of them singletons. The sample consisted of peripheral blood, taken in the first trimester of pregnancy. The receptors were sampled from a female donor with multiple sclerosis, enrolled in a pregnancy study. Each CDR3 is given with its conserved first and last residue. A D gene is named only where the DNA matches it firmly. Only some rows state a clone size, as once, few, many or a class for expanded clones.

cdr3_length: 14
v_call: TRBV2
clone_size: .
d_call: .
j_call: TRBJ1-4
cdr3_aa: CATGQTPTNEKLFF
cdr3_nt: TGTGCCACCGGACAGACACCAACTAATGAAAAACTGTTTTTT

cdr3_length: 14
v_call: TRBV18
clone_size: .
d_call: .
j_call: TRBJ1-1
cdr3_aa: CASSSGGVGTEAFF
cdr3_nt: TGTGCCAGCTCATCGGGGGGTGTAGGAACTGAAGCTTTCTTT

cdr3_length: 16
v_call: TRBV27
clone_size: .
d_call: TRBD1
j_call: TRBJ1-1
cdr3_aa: CASSPRQGPRDTEAFF
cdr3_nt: TGTGCCAGCAGCCCACGACAGGGCCCTCGGGACACTGAAGCTTTCTTT

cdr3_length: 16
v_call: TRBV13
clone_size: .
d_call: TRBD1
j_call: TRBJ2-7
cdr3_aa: CASSLAGTGAPYEQYF
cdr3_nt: TGTGCCAGCAGCTTAGCCGGGACAGGGGCCCCCTACGAGCAGTACTTC

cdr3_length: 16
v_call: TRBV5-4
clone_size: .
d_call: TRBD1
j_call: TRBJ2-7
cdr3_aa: CASSGKGQSSRYEQYF
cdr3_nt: TGTGCCAGCAGCGGAAAGGGACAGTCGAGTCGCTACGAGCAGTACTTC

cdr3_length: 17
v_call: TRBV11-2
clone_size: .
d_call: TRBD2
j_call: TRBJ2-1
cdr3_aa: CASSRWSKLASNNEQFF
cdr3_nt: TGTGCCAGCAGCCGGTGGAGCAAACTAGCGTCGAACAATGAGCAGTTCTTC

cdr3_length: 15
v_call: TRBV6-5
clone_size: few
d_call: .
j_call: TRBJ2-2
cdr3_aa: CASNGAFRRGGELFF
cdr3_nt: TGTGCCAGTAACGGGGCATTCCGGCGGGGCGGGGAGCTGTTTTTT

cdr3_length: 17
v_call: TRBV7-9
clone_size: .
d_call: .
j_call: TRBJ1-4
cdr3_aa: CASSLGDTLATNEKLFF
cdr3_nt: TGTGCCAGCAGCTTAGGGGACACTCTAGCAACTAATGAAAAACTGTTTTTT

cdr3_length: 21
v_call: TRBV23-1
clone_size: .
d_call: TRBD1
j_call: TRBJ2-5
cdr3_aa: CASSHRGTRTGQGRVRETQYF
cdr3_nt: TGCGCCAGCAGTCATCGGGGGACTCGTACGGGACAGGGGCGCGTGAGAGAGACCCAGTACTTC

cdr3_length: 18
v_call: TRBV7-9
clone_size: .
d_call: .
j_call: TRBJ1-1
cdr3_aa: CASSQTLSLDRKNTEAFF
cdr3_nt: TGTGCCAGCAGCCAAACCCTTTCCCTCGACAGAAAGAACACTGAAGCTTTCTTT

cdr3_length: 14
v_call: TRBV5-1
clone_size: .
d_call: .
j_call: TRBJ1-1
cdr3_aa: CASSLQGVDTEAFF
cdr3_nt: TGCGCCAGCAGCTTGCAGGGCGTGGACACTGAAGCTTTCTTT

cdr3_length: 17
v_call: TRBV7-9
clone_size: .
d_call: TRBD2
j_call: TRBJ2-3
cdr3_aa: CASSLSRLAGGTDTQYF
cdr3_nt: TGTGCCAGCAGCTTATCTAGGCTAGCGGGAGGTACAGATACGCAGTATTTT

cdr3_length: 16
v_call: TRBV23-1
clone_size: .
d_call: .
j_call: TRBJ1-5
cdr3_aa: CASSQFSASVNQPQHF
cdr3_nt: TGCGCCAGCAGTCAATTTTCGGCCAGCGTCAATCAGCCCCAGCATTTT

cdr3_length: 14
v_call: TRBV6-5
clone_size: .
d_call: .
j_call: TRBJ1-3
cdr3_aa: CASRGGQTGNTIYF
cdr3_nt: TGTGCCAGCAGGGGCGGACAGACTGGAAACACCATATATTTT

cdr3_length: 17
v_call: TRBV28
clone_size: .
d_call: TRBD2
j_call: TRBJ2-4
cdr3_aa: CASSLTGLAGGGDIQYF
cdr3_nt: TGTGCCAGCAGCCTAACGGGACTAGCGGGAGGAGGGGACATTCAGTACTTC

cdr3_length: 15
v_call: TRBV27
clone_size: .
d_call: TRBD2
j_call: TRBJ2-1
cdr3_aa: CASSLGLALYNEQFF
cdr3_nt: TGTGCCAGCAGTTTAGGACTAGCCCTCTACAATGAGCAGTTCTTC

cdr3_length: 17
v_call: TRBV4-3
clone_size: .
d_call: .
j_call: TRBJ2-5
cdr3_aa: CARGQADPGDDRETQYF
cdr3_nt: TGCGCCCGTGGCCAAGCGGACCCGGGAGATGATAGAGAGACCCAGTACTTC

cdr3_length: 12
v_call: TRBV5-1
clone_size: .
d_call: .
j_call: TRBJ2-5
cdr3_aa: CASSLSGETQYF
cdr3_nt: TGCGCCAGCAGCTTGAGCGGAGAGACCCAGTACTTC

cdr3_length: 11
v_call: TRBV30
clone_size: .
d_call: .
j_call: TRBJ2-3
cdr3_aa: CAWSLSDTQYF
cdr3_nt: TGTGCCTGGAGTCTGTCAGATACGCAGTATTTT

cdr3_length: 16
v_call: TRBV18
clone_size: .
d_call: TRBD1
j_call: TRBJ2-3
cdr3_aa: CASSPPRGRRTDTQYF
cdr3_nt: TGTGCCAGCTCACCACCGAGGGGGCGACGCACAGATACGCAGTATTTT

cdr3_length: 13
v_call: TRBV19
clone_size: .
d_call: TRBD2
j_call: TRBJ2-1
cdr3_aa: CASSDGLANEQFF
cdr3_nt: TGTGCCAGTAGTGACGGACTAGCCAATGAGCAGTTCTTC

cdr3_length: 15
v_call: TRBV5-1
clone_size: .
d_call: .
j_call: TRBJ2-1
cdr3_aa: CASSLGSGVHNEQFF
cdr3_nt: TGCGCCAGCAGCTTGGGTTCAGGGGTACACAATGAGCAGTTCTTC

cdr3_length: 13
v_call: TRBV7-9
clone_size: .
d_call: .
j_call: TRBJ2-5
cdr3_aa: CASSLRGSPTQYF
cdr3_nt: TGTGCCAGCAGCTTACGCGGCAGCCCGACCCAGTACTTC

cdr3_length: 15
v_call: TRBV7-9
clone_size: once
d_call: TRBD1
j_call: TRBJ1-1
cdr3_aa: CASSPQRGQYTEAFF
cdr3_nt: TGTGCCAGCAGCCCTCAAAGGGGGCAGTACACTGAAGCTTTCTTT

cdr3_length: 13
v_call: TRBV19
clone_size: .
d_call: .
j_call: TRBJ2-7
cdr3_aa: CASSMPMQGAQYF
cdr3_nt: TGTGCCAGTAGTATGCCCATGCAGGGCGCTCAGTACTTC

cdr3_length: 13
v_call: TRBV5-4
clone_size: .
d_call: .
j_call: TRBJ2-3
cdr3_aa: CASSLAGTDTQYF
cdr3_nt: TGTGCCAGCAGCTTGGCGGGTACAGATACGCAGTATTTT

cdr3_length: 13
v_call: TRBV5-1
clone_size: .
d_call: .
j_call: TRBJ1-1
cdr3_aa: CASSLGGNTEAFF
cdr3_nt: TGCGCCAGCAGCTTGGGCGGGAACACTGAAGCTTTCTTT

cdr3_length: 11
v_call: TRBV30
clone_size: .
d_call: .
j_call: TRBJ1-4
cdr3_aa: CAWRTNEKLFF
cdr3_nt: TGTGCCTGGCGAACTAATGAAAAACTGTTTTTT

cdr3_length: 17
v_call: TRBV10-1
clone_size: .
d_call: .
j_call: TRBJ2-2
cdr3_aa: CASSDKEPRSNTGELFF
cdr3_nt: TGCGCCAGCAGTGATAAGGAGCCGAGATCGAACACCGGGGAGCTGTTTTTT

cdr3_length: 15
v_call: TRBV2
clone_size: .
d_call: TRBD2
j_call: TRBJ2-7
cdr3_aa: CASSLAGSPSYEQYF
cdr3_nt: TGTGCCAGCAGCCTAGCGGGCTCCCCTTCCTACGAGCAGTACTTC

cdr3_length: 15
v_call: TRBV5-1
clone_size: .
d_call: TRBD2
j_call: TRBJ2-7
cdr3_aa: CASRETSGSSYEQYF
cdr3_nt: TGCGCCAGCAGAGAGACTAGCGGGAGCTCCTACGAGCAGTACTTC

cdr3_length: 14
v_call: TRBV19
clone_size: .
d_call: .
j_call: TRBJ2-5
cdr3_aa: CASSIDLDTETQYF
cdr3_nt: TGTGCCAGTAGTATAGATCTTGACACAGAGACCCAGTACTTC

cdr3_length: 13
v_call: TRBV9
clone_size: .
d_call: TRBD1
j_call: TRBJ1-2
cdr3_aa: CASSAGTGDGYTF
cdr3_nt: TGTGCCAGCAGCGCCGGGACAGGGGATGGCTACACCTTC